Each of the 27 T cell receptor beta chains below was sequenced from the same sample in a study of cytomegalovirus exposure and HLA in healthy donors. This table comes from immunoSEQ multiplex PCR, and its TCRdb copy is limited to in-frame clones, with some not included. This table has some 180,000 clones, approximately 86% appearing once. The material sequenced was PBMCs. These receptors all stem from a man under 40 in good health and CMV-seropositive.

The chain employs TRBV6-5 and TRBJ1-5; D is undetermined. Germline assignment: CDR1 MNHEY and CDR2 SVGAGI. The CDR3 consists of 14 residues. The germline V and J ends were trimmed by 2 bases and 8 bases, with 13 bases remaining between them. CDR3 in amino acids: CASSYPTRREPQHF. The CDR3 DNA reads as TGTGCCAGCAGTTACCCAACGCGTCGCGAGCCCCAGCATTTT.

CDR3 bases: TGTGCCATCAGTGAGTCGGCCCGATCACCCCTCCACTTT. Its protein product is CAISESARSPLHF. The chain recombines TRBV10-3 with TRBJ1-6; no clear D gene. The CDR3 loop spans 13 amino acids. With 0 bases removed from V and 10 bases from J, the gap between germline ends came to 7 bases. Germline loops: CDR1 ENHRY, CDR2 SYGVKD.

This clone was recorded only once. This chain joins TRBV14 and TRBJ2-5; D is uncertain. This CDR3 has 14 amino acids. Trimming shortened V by 1 base and J by 5 bases, and 11 bases separated the two germline ends. The germline gives CDR1 SGHDN, CDR2 FVKESK. The CDR3 DNA follows: TGTGCCAGCAGCCAAGGCGTCGGGCCGGAGACCCAGTACTTC. Residues: CASSQGVGPETQYF.

V is TRBV19 and J is TRBJ1-4, with a possible D match to TRBD1 (5 bases). The CDR3 sequence is 14 residues long. Germline V gene lookup returns CDR1 LNHDA and CDR2 SQIVND (reference sequence). V lost 4 bases and J lost 5, with 11 bases in between. As DNA, the CDR3 is TGTGCCAGTAGTACGGGACGGAGGAATGAAAAACTGTTTTTT. Its protein is CASSTGRRNEKLFF. The full variable domain, completed using reference TRBV19 and TRBJ1-4, is DGGITQSPKYLFRKEGQNVTLSCEQNLNHDAMYWYRQDPGQGLRLIYYSQIVNDFQKGDIAEGYSVSREKKESFPLTVTSAQKNPTAFYLCASSTGRRNEKLFFGSGTQLSVL.

The chain joins TRBV5-1 to TRBJ2-7; TRBD1 aligns across 8 bases. The CDR3 contains 14 residues. With 4 bases clipped from V and 3 bases from J, the junction kept 6 bases outside the gene matches. Germline CDR1 SGHRS, CDR2 YFSETQ. The CDR3 coding sequence is TGCGCCAGCAGCCACGGGACAGGAAGCTACGAGCAGTACTTC. Encoded protein: CASSHGTGSYEQYF.

The CDR3 protein is CASDITGAHQPQHF. The CDR3 region has the DNA TGTGCCTCGGACATCACAGGGGCGCACCAGCCCCAGCATTTT. The V gene is TRBV28, the J gene TRBJ1-5; 7 positions match TRBD1. Germline assignment: CDR1 MDHEN and CDR2 SYDVKM. The CDR3 is made up of 14 amino acids. With V trimmed by 11 bases and J by 7 bases, 14 bases remained unmatched.

A note on this clone: Germline and junction disagree at one end, which may indicate a read error. This chain connects TRBV6-5 to TRBJ1-5; D remains unclear. CDR3 length: 15 residues. CDR1 is MNHEY and CDR2 is SVGAGI in the germline V gene. CDR3 sequence reads: CASSYGSAPGQSQHF. The CDR3 nucleotides read TGTGCCAGCAGTTACGGGTCAGCCCCAGGTCAGTCCCAGCATTTT.

This clone was seen just once. V gene TRBV23-1 combines with J gene TRBJ2-7, with no clear D. TRBV23-1 is annotated as an ORF whose role is uncertain. V was cut by 0 bases and J by 1 base, with 10 bases left in between. The CDR3 covers 15 residues. CDR3 sequence (DNA): TGCGCCAGCAGTCAATCTATCCAGCCTTCCTACGAGCAGTACTTC. Translating it yields CASSQSIQPSYEQYF.

The rearrangement uses TRBV28 and TRBJ1-5; D is perhaps TRBD1 (6 bases). Germline V gives CDR1 MDHEN, CDR2 SYDVKM. CDR3 length: 15 amino acids. V was trimmed by 7 bases and J by 2 bases, leaving 15 bases between them. As DNA, the CDR3 is TGTGCCAGCACCCCCGGGGGGGCAGGCAATCAGCCCCAGCATTTT. This gives the protein CASTPGGAGNQPQHF.

The chain uses TRBV28 and TRBJ2-7, with 7 bases matching TRBD1. Trimming removed 5 bases from V and 4 bases from J; junction bases left unmatched: 8. The CDR3 totals 14 residues. Germline-derived CDR1 and CDR2 are MDHEN and SYDVKM. CDR3 nucleotide sequence: TGTGCCAGCAGTCTGACGACAGGGAGTTACGAGCAGTACTTC. Protein sequence: CASSLTTGSYEQYF.

This clone is a singleton in its sample. The V gene is TRBV28, the J gene TRBJ2-2; D ambiguous. Germline CDR1 MDHEN, CDR2 SYDVKM. This CDR3 has 12 residues. Trimming removed 10 bases at V and 4 bases at J, with 10 bases between. In DNA, the CDR3 is TGTGCCACTTTCCACTCCACCGGGGAGCTGTTTTTT. Protein product: CATFHSTGELFF. Full variable domain (rest looked up from reference TRBV28 and TRBJ2-2): DVKVTQSSRYLVKRTGEKVFLECVQDMDHENMFWYRQDPGLGLRLIYFSYDVKMKEKGDIPEGYSVSREKKERFSLILESASTNQTSMYLCATFHSTGELFFGEGSRLTVL.

J is TRBJ1-5 and V is TRBV27; TRBD1 is a possible D gene (5 bases). Germline V gene sequence: CDR1 MNHEY, CDR2 SMNVEV (reference sequence). The CDR3 has 14 residues. The V end was cut by 6 bases, the J end by 10 bases, with 19 bases between. Here the CDR3 DNA reads TGTGCCAGCAGCACCGGGGCAGGGAAGGCTCCCCAGCATTTT. Its translation is CASSTGAGKAPQHF.

The chain joins TRBV5-1 to TRBJ1-6; the D gene is possibly TRBD1 (6 bases). V lost 3 bases and J 5 bases, leaving 15 bases between the germline ends. The CDR3 is made up of 16 amino acids. Germline assignment: CDR1 SGHRS and CDR2 YFSETQ. The DNA for the CDR3 is TGCGCCAGCAGCTCCAGACCAGGGGCCAATAATTCACCCCTCCACTTT. Translating gives CASSSRPGANNSPLHF.

This chain links TRBV18 with TRBJ1-1; D possibly corresponds to TRBD1 (5 bases). The CDR3 sequence is 15 residues long. Germline V gene data show CDR1 as KGHSH and CDR2 as LQKENI. Trimming left V 3 bases short and J 5 bases short, with 16 bases between. CDR3 amino acids: CASSPRDVVGTEAFF. The DNA for the CDR3 is TGTGCCAGCTCACCCAGGGACGTCGTAGGTACTGAAGCTTTCTTT.

V usage is TRBV23-1 and J usage is TRBJ2-1, with 8 bases lining up with TRBD2. TRBV23-1 is identified as an open reading frame with a role that is uncertain. This CDR3 spans 16 amino acids. J gave up 9 bases and V 7 bases, and 17 bases lay outside the gene matches. The CDR3 region is CASTPGQAGVIPEQFF. The CDR3 coding sequence is TGCGCCAGCACCCCCGGGCAAGCGGGAGTAATCCCTGAGCAGTTCTTC.

The chain links TRBV27 to TRBJ2-3, with D possibly matching TRBD2 (5 bases). There are 15 residues in the CDR3. V was pared by 4 bases and J by 1 base, with 12 bases between. Germline V CDR1 and CDR2: MNHEY, SMNVEV (reference sequence). The DNA of the CDR3 is TGTGCCAGCAGTTCCCGGACTGGCGGCACAGATACGCAGTATTTT. It encodes CASSSRTGGTDTQYF.

This clone was found once. One junction end does not reproduce the germline sequence, and a read error may be involved. In DNA form, the CDR3 reads TGTGCCAGCAGCCTAACCCGGGCCCTCTCCGACAATGAGCAGTTCTTC. This gives the protein CASSLTRALSDNEQFF. The rearrangement links TRBV11-2 to TRBJ2-1; D ambiguous. Germline V gives CDR1 SGHAT, CDR2 FQNNGV. This CDR3 comprises 16 residues.

V and J are TRBV5-6 and TRBJ2-2; D is unclear. Per the germline V gene, CDR1 is SGHDT and CDR2 is YYEEEE. The CDR3 is 12 amino acids. The V end lost 2 bases, the J end lost 4 bases, and 3 bases lay between the germline ends. Here the CDR3 DNA reads TGTGCCAGCAGCTTACCCACCGGGGAGCTGTTTTTT. Amino acid sequence: CASSLPTGELFF.

The V call is TRBV7-9, the J call TRBJ1-2; possibly TRBD1 for D (6 bases). The CDR3 sequence is 15 residues long. The germline V gene has CDR1 SEHNR and CDR2 FQNEAQ (reference sequence). Trimming cost V 4 bases and J 3 bases, with 15 bases left between them. CDR3 nucleotides: TGTGCCAGCAGCTCATTAGCAGGGGTGGACTATGGCTACACCTTC. Its protein product is CASSSLAGVDYGYTF.

The V call is TRBV2, the J call TRBJ1-4, with a weak D call TRBD1 (5 bases). In germline, CDR1 is SNHLY, CDR2 FYNNEI. This CDR3 contains 11 residues. V lost 5 bases to trimming and J lost 13 bases, with 11 bases between them. The CDR3 region is CASSQQVGLFF. The CDR3 DNA reads as TGTGCCAGCAGTCAACAGGTTGGACTGTTTTTT. Full variable domain (outside the CDR3, taken from reference TRBV2 and TRBJ1-4): EPEVTQTPSHQVTQMGQEVILRCVPISNHLYFYWYRQILGQKVEFLVSFYNNEISEKSEIFDDQFSVERPDGSNFTLKIRSTKLEDSAMYFCASSQQVGLFFGSGTQLSVL.

This sequence joins TRBV30 and TRBJ1-5; D uncertain. The CDR3 is 16 residues long. The V end was cut by 0 bases, the J end by 1 base, with 13 bases between. CDR1 and CDR2 from the germline V gene are GTSNPN and SVGIG (reference sequence). CDR3 bases: TGTGCCTGGAGTGTAAATTTAGGGCCCAGCAATCAGCCCCAGCATTTT. Translation gives CAWSVNLGPSNQPQHF.

Worth noting for this clone: The junction does not match germline at one end; this may be a read error. The CDR3 region has the DNA TGCAGCCTCAGGGGCAACAGTGAAGCTTTCTTT. Translation gives CSLRGNSEAFF. The chain employs TRBV20-1 and TRBJ1-1, with D perhaps TRBD1 (6 bases). Germline CDR1 is DFQATT and CDR2 is SNEGSKA (reference sequence). CDR3 size: 11 residues.

This clone was observed a single time. This chain links TRBV6-6 with TRBJ2-7; 7 nucleotides line up with TRBD1. CDR1 is MNHNY and CDR2 is SVGAGI in the germline V gene (reference sequence). Trimming cost V 5 bases and J 2 bases; bases outside gene matches: 3. The CDR3 is made up of 13 amino acids. The CDR3 sequence: CASSQGTAYEQYF. The CDR3 nucleotides read TGTGCCAGCAGTCAGGGGACAGCCTACGAGCAGTACTTC.

In its sample, this clone was seen a few times. The chain joins TRBV14 to TRBJ1-2; D not resolved. CDR3 length: 13 amino acids. Germline assignment: CDR1 SGHDN and CDR2 FVKESK. V lost 3 bases and J 5 bases, leaving 10 bases between the germline ends. CDR3 residues: CASSHPGEYGYTF. DNA for the CDR3: TGTGCCAGCAGCCATCCCGGGGAGTATGGCTACACCTTC.

This chain joins TRBV5-1 and TRBJ2-1; 9 nucleotides align to TRBD2. The CDR3 consists of 18 residues. Germline V gene data show CDR1 as SGHRS and CDR2 as YFSETQ. V lost 0 bases, J lost 4 bases, and 11 bases stayed unmatched. CDR3 in amino acids: CASSLGTSARMEYNEQFF. CDR3 nucleotides: TGCGCCAGCAGCTTGGGGACTAGCGCCCGAATGGAGTACAATGAGCAGTTCTTC.

The genes are TRBV11-1 and TRBJ2-7; D not certain. This CDR3 has 12 residues. Germline-derived CDR1 and CDR2 are SGHAT and FQDESV (reference sequence). V gave up 8 bases and J gave up 4 bases, with 12 bases separating them. The CDR3, as DNA: TGTGCCAGCGGCTGGGATGCTTACGAGCAGTACTTC. Encoded protein: CASGWDAYEQYF.

V usage is TRBV7-3 and J usage is TRBJ1-2, with D possibly matching TRBD1 (6 bases). Germline V gene sequence: CDR1 SGHTA, CDR2 FQGTGA. Between the trimmed V and J ends, which lost 3 bases and 6 bases, there was a span of 20 bases. The CDR3 extends over 16 amino acids. CDR3 nucleotide sequence: TGTGCCAGCAGCTTCTCTCCGGGACACAATAGTAATGGCTACACCTTC. Translating gives CASSFSPGHNSNGYTF.